This T cell receptor (beta chain) was documented in a study of shared clonotypes between healthy human individuals (TCRdb year 2020). In the study overall: The cohort included a few men and a couple of women between 18 and 49 years of age. For each donor, three plates each were used for CD4 naive and CD4 memory, two plates were used for CD8 naive, and one plate was used for CD8 memory. Blood TCR repertoires of five healthy adults were deeply sequenced to estimate repertoire size and the extent of clonotype sharing between individuals. Libraries were prepared and TCR repertoires were sequenced by different laboratories using diverse techniques, in order to increase sequencing depth and limit assay-specific biases. Between about 0.9 and 9 billion PBMCs per donor were obtained by leukapheresis. Paper-wide results and their limitations: Compared with non-shared clonotypes, clonotypes shared by all four sorted-subset donors had higher generation probabilities. Because the study included only a small number of donors, the genetic and exposure-history diversity represented was limited. Even with the large sequencing depth, rarefaction of the sorted-subset datasets indicated that sequencing was incomplete. Only blood was sampled, and tissue TCR repertoires likely differ from those in blood. Pairwise subsampling led to the expectation that sequencing depth would affect the degree of clonotype sharing among donors. Estimated clonotype richness was generally larger for naive than for memory subsets. When a few donors were compared, the shared fraction of clonotypes was 5% to 6.5% for naive CD4, 3% to 4% for naive CD8, about 2.4% for memory CD4, and 0.4% for memory CD8.

In regard to this clone: No antigen is known for it. Per-base qualities were not stored, and no clone one base away is much larger.

The trim is 4 bases for V and 2 bases for J, with a gap of 5 bases between the germline ends. The CDR3 runs 13 amino acids, cysteine and phenylalanine included. Left in the record is the CDR3 DNA by itself, 39 bases read in frame from the first base. The germline V gene specifies SGHVS as CDR1 and FQNEAQ as CDR2. Using the deep immunoSEQ assay, TCR CDR3 regions were amplified from genomic DNA by multiplex PCR. For each cell subset, the extracted genomic DNA was distributed evenly across all wells of several immunoSEQ 96-well plates, and each plate served as one replicate. For sorted subsets, each replicate PCR was loaded with 200 ng genomic DNA, equivalent to some 31,000 T cell genomes. The purified libraries were quantified using a Qubit 3.0 fluorometer, sized with a Bioanalyzer 2100, and then quantified again using the KAPA Library Quantification kit. Every immunoSEQ 96-well plate was sequenced on a dedicated single-read 150-cycle Illumina NextSeq 550 flow cell. The authors processed their data as follows. Because the immunoSEQ output held only junctional sequences and lacked quality scores, the filtering could not match the filtering applied to full-length reads. To assign V/J genes and CDR3, sequences were annotated using PyIR, a Python wrapper for IgBLAST v1.9, with IMGT germline references. Any read was removed if the V/J assignment was weak (E-value above 1e-6), the CDR3 was missing, or the read contained stop codons, out-of-frame junctions, or ambiguous translated residues. V3J clonotypes were defined as sequences sharing an identical inferred V gene, J gene, and CDR3 amino acid sequence. Percentage overlap between repertoires was calculated by dividing the number of shared unique clonotypes by the size of the smaller repertoire. RTK rarefaction, the Chao1 estimator, and Recon v2.1 estimates of unobserved clonotypes were used to assess repertoire richness. For all TCRbeta clonotypes obtained by the gDNA method from a handful of donors, generation probabilities were computed with OLGA. TCRdb obtained this table from immuneACCESS and retained in-frame rearrangements with V and J assigned. These tables miss some clones; where compared with another copy, unresolved V genes account for less than half of the shortfall, and the remainder is unexplained. The DNA gave D and trimming, while V, J and clone size come from that table. For this sample the table gives about 580,000 clones, of which 95% to 98% were detected only once. 0.3% of the sample is in the top ten clones.

CD8 naive samples were obtained by positive selection for CCR7 among CD45RO-negative cells, yielding a CD45RA+CCR7+ population from which TemRA cells were excluded. Donors were healthy HIV-negative adults with no recently reported acute infections or vaccinations. Only Caucasian adults living in Nashville, Tennessee, USA were represented among the donors. Blood was obtained by leukapheresis, after which PBMCs were separated by Ficoll-Histopaque density gradient centrifugation and cryopreserved in liquid nitrogen vapor phase. Purity and quantity of every magnetically sorted T cell population were checked by analytical flow cytometry. Genomic DNA was isolated from every sorted fraction and measured by UV absorbance on a Nanodrop 2000c.

Material: naive CD8+ T cells sorted from blood. This sample's cell subset or site label indicates: CD45RA+CCR7+. The source is a man aged 25-45 years in good health. The sequence is built from TRBV7-8 and TRBJ2-2; the D gene is unclear. The nucleotides read TGTGCCAGCAGCTCCTCCAACACCGGGGAGCTGTTTTTT. This yields the protein CASSSSNTGELFF.